The 22 T cell receptor beta chains presented below share a single source sample, sequenced in a study of T cells after yellow fever vaccination. Each CDR3 protein gets one entry after TCRdb re-called the 5' RACE reads with MiXCR. This sample has some 110,000 distinct CDR3 sequences, with around 7.7% found just once. Sequenced here: CD4+ T cells sorted from PBMCs, sampled 10 to 11 days after the first yellow fever vaccination. These receptors all stem from a man aged 18 to 29 who received the YFV17D yellow fever vaccine.

Only a few counts were recorded for this clonotype. The chain combines TRBV7-3 with TRBJ2-3, with 8 bases fitting TRBD2. Germline V CDR1 and CDR2: SGHTA, FQGTGA. Losses at the gene ends were 2 bases for V and 5 bases for J; bases not matched to a gene: 9. The CDR3 covers 16 residues. CDR3 in DNA: TGTGCCAGCAGCTTAGGGTGGCGGGGGGCAGGAGATACGCAGTATTTT. Residues: CASSLGWRGAGDTQYF.

This clonotype has a count of ten or more. The chain is built from TRBV20-1 and TRBJ2-1, with 9 bases fitting TRBD2. Germline assignment: CDR1 DFQATT and CDR2 SNEGSKA (reference sequence). V was pared by 7 bases and J by 4 bases, with 14 bases of the junction left unmatched. The CDR3 sequence is 16 residues long. The CDR3 DNA is TGCAGTGGCGGGGGGGGACAAATCGGAAGGTACAATGAGCAGTTCTTC. Residues: CSGGGGQIGRYNEQFF.

This clonotype was counted ten times or more. This chain uses TRBV10-3 with TRBJ1-1, with D hard to call. Trimming took 9 bases from V and 3 from J, leaving 14 bases between them. Looked up from germline, CDR1 is ENHRY and CDR2 is SYGVKD. The CDR3 covers 13 residues. Here the CDR3 DNA reads TGTGCCATTAACCGCAGGTGGGACACTGAAGCTTTCTTT. Translation gives CAINRRWDTEAFF.

Ten or more counts support this clonotype. J is TRBJ1-2 and V is TRBV12-3 or TRBV12-4; a weak D match, TRBD1 (5 bases). V was trimmed by 2 bases and J by 7 bases, leaving 11 bases between them. The length of the CDR3 is 13 residues. The CDR3 is CASSLTRVGGYTF. For the CDR3, the DNA is TGTGCCAGCAGTTTAACCAGGGTGGGTGGCTACACCTTC.

This clonotype showed up many times. The chain carries TRBV7-9 and TRBJ2-5, with D tentatively TRBD1 (6 bases). Per the germline V gene, CDR1 is SEHNR and CDR2 is FQNEAQ (reference sequence). CDR3 size: 13 residues. Deletions cut 2 bases from V and 5 bases from J, with 9 bases between. The CDR3 region is CASSLQGMETQYF. The CDR3 region has the DNA TGTGCCAGCAGCTTACAGGGGATGGAGACCCAGTACTTC.

This clonotype appeared many times. V and J are TRBV6-2 or TRBV6-3 and TRBJ1-6; possibly TRBD1 for D (5 bases). The V gene lost 6 bases and the J gene lost 7 bases, with 16 bases spanning the gap. The CDR3 spans 15 residues. Germline CDR1 and CDR2: MNHEY and SVGEGT. The CDR3 reads CASSYGGTVNSPLHF. CDR3 in DNA: TGTGCCAGCAGCTACGGGGGGACGGTCAATTCACCCCTCCACTTT.

There are many counts of this clonotype. CDR3 nucleotide sequence: TGCAGTGCTAGACAGGGGCACCAAGAGACCCAGTACTTC. The encoded protein is CSARQGHQETQYF. The chain has TRBV20-1 and TRBJ2-5, with a possible D match to TRBD1 (6 bases). Between the trimmed V and J ends, which lost 2 bases and 0 bases, there was a span of 7 bases. The CDR3 has 13 amino acids. Germline V gene sequence: CDR1 DFQATT, CDR2 SNEGSKA (reference sequence).

This clonotype came up many times. CDR3 sequence: CASSPEGGSNYGYTF. In nucleotides, the CDR3 is TGTGCCAGCAGTCCAGAGGGGGGCTCTAACTATGGCTACACCTTC. The chain carries TRBV12-3 or TRBV12-4 and TRBJ1-2; a possible D gene is TRBD1 (6 bases). The CDR3 length is 15 residues. The V end was cut by 5 bases, the J end by 0 bases, with 13 bases between.

This clonotype was counted at least ten times. The rearrangement joins TRBV11-2 to TRBJ1-2; 8 bases line up with TRBD1. Germline V CDR1 and CDR2: SGHAT, FQNNGV. The CDR3 is 13 amino acids. Trimming at V came to 5 bases and at J to 7 bases, leaving 6 bases not matched to a gene. The CDR3 spells CASSTTGAVGYTF. CDR3 sequence (DNA): TGTGCCAGCAGCACGACAGGGGCGGTTGGCTACACCTTC.

V is TRBV5-5 and J is TRBJ2-7; D unclear. This CDR3 comprises 14 residues. In germline, CDR1 is SGHKS, CDR2 YYEKEE (reference sequence). Trimming removed 3 bases from V and 4 bases from J, with 14 bases in between. CDR3 sequence: CASSSLGFRYEQYF. The CDR3 DNA follows: TGTGCCAGCAGCTCTCTAGGCTTTCGGTACGAGCAGTACTTC.

This clonotype was counted only a few times. This sequence joins TRBV5-1 and TRBJ1-5, with D maybe TRBD1 (5 bases). The V gene lost 0 bases and the J gene lost 6 bases, with 10 bases spanning the gap. Germline V gene data show CDR1 as SGHRS and CDR2 as YFSETQ. The CDR3 totals 14 residues. The CDR3, as DNA: TGCGCCAGCAGCTTGGATGGGGGTCCTCAGCCCCAGCATTTT. This gives the protein CASSLDGGPQPQHF.

This clonotype was counted many times. The J gene is TRBJ2-2, the V gene TRBV10-3; 7 nucleotides agree with TRBD1. CDR1 and CDR2 (germline): ENHRY, SYGVKD. With 10 bases clipped from V and 1 base from J, the junction kept 6 bases outside the gene matches. This CDR3 is 14 amino acids long. CDR3 sequence: CASTGTENTGELFF. DNA of the CDR3: TGTGCCAGTACCGGGACAGAGAACACCGGGGAGCTGTTTTTT.

The table lists this clonotype with many counts. The chain carries TRBV7-2 and TRBJ2-1, with a possible D match to TRBD2 (5 bases). The CDR3 contains 16 residues. Germline values: CDR1 SGHTA, CDR2 FQGNSA. Trimming cost V 4 bases and J 1 base, with 14 bases left between them. This CDR3 is CASSSRFSGSYNEQFF. Written as DNA, the CDR3 is TGTGCCAGCAGCTCACGTTTTTCGGGATCCTACAATGAGCAGTTCTTC.

This clonotype was seen just once. This could be a read error, since a much larger clone is one nucleotide away. This chain links TRBV6-2 or TRBV6-3 with TRBJ1-6, with TRBD1 identical over 8 bases. The CDR3 has 16 residues. Germline V gene data show CDR1 as MNHEY and CDR2 as SVGEGT. CDR3 sequence reads: CARSYTRTGTGSPLHF. CDR3 nucleotides: TGTGCCAGAAGTTACACTCGGACAGGGACGGGTTCACCCCTCCACTTT.

This clonotype was recorded many times. The chain employs TRBV6-2 or TRBV6-3 and TRBJ2-2; D is ambiguous. The germline V and J ends were trimmed by 4 bases and 9 bases, with 9 bases remaining between them. The germline V gene encodes CDR1 MNHEY and CDR2 SVGEGT. The CDR3 covers 12 residues. This chain's CDR3 is CASSFSARELFF. CDR3 nucleotide sequence: TGTGCCAGCAGTTTCAGCGCTCGGGAGCTGTTTTTT.

This clonotype was picked up many times. The chain has TRBV6-4 and TRBJ2-5; 12 bases map to TRBD2. CDR1 MRHNA and CDR2 SNTAGT come from the germline V gene. The CDR3 loop spans 15 amino acids. V lost 10 bases, J lost 4 bases, and 10 bases stayed unmatched. The CDR3 protein is CATSPSGGARETQYF. In DNA form, the CDR3 reads TGTGCCACCTCACCTAGCGGGGGGGCTCGAGAGACCCAGTACTTC.

This clonotype came up many times. V usage is TRBV24-1 and J usage is TRBJ2-1; 9 bases are a match to TRBD1. The germline V gene encodes CDR1 KGHDR and CDR2 SFDVKD. The CDR3 contains 18 residues. Trimming cost V 7 bases and J 6 bases; bases outside gene matches: 18. The CDR3 region is CATSYSLGLGQGSNEQFF. DNA of the CDR3: TGTGCCACCAGCTACTCCCTGGGTCTGGGACAGGGATCCAATGAGCAGTTCTTC.

This clonotype was found many times. V and J are TRBV4-1 and TRBJ2-5, with 10 bases aligning to TRBD2. Germline V gives CDR1 MGHRA, CDR2 YSYEKL. Losses at the gene ends were 3 bases for V and 4 bases for J; bases not matched to a gene: 5. The CDR3 runs 15 residues. For the CDR3, the DNA is TGCGCCAGCAGCCACAGCGGGGGGGCCTTAGAGACCCAGTACTTC. As protein: CASSHSGGALETQYF.

The V call is TRBV2, the J call TRBJ2-3; possible D gene TRBD1, 5 bases. Trimming shortened V by 7 bases and J by 3 bases, and 8 bases separated the two germline ends. Germline lookup yields CDR1 SNHLY and CDR2 FYNNEI. There are 12 residues in the CDR3. The CDR3, as DNA: TGTGCCAGCAACCGACAGACAGATACGCAGTATTTT. Its protein product is CASNRQTDTQYF.

This clonotype has at least ten counts. The chain is built from TRBV20-1 and TRBJ2-7; possible D gene TRBD2, 5 bases. The CDR3 covers 12 residues. Trimming removed 4 bases at V and 2 bases at J, with 9 bases between. The germline V gene encodes CDR1 DFQATT and CDR2 SNEGSKA (reference sequence). CDR3 sequence (DNA): TGCAGTGCTATACCTAGCCCCTACGAGCAGTACTTC. This sequence encodes CSAIPSPYEQYF.

This clonotype was seen ten or more times. This chain joins TRBV10-3 and TRBJ1-3; the D is unclear. This CDR3 region has 17 residues. V was clipped by 4 bases and J by 1 base, with 17 bases between them. CDR1 ENHRY and CDR2 SYGVKD come from the germline V gene. As DNA, the CDR3 is TGTGCCATCAGTGGTGGGGAGGCTACCTATTCTGGAAACACCATATATTTT. Its protein product is CAISGGEATYSGNTIYF.

This clonotype was detected many times. The chain links TRBV10-3 to TRBJ2-4; D possibly corresponds to TRBD1 (5 bases). Between the trimmed V and J ends, which lost 6 bases and 5 bases, there was a span of 11 bases. CDR1 is ENHRY and CDR2 is SYGVKD in the germline V gene. The CDR3 loop spans 13 amino acids. The DNA of the CDR3 is TGTGCCATCAGCCAGGGTGGTCAAAACATTCAGTACTTC. This translates into CAISQGGQNIQYF.